Listed below are T cell receptor beta chains from one sample, sequenced in a study of control samples from healthy donors and cancer patients. Clones were sequenced by immunoSEQ multiplex PCR, and TCRdb holds only the in-frame ones, with some missing. This repertoire shows around 17,000 clones, roughly 91% found once; its top ten account for approximately 30%. The material sequenced was PBMCs. The source is a man aged 60 to 75 with head and neck cancer. CDR3s include the opening cysteine and the closing phenylalanine or tryptophan. Each record gives: CDR3 length, J gene, clone size, V gene, D gene, CDR3 protein, CDR3 DNA. A D gene is named only where the DNA matches it firmly. Not every row has a clone size; where given, it reads once, few, many or a size class.

len: 15
j_gene: TRBJ2-2
abundance: NA
v_gene: TRBV5-1
d_gene: NA
CDR3aa: CASSPGGGGAGELFF
CDR3nt: TGCGCCAGCAGCCCAGGAGGAGGGGGGGCCGGGGAGCTGTTTTTT

len: 13
j_gene: TRBJ2-1
abundance: once
v_gene: TRBV7-7
d_gene: TRBD2
CDR3aa: CASSGSGGNEQFF
CDR3nt: TGTGCCAGCAGCGGGTCGGGGGGGAATGAGCAGTTCTTC

len: 15
j_gene: TRBJ2-7
abundance: few
v_gene: TRBV6-1
d_gene: NA
CDR3aa: CASSEATFGGLEQYF
CDR3nt: TGTGCCAGCAGTGAAGCGACCTTCGGGGGCCTCGAGCAGTACTTC

len: 12
j_gene: TRBJ2-1
abundance: NA
v_gene: TRBV6-4
d_gene: NA
CDR3aa: CASSDSRYEQFF
CDR3nt: TGTGCCAGCAGTGACTCGAGGTATGAGCAGTTCTTC

len: 11
j_gene: TRBJ1-2
abundance: NA
v_gene: TRBV20-1
d_gene: NA
CDR3aa: CSARSAYGYTF
CDR3nt: TGCAGTGCCCGGTCCGCCTATGGCTACACCTTC

len: 14
j_gene: TRBJ2-3
abundance: NA
v_gene: TRBV10-3
d_gene: NA
CDR3aa: CAIKSPQTGDTQYF
CDR3nt: TGTGCCATCAAGTCTCCCCAGACTGGTGATACGCAGTATTTT

len: 15
j_gene: TRBJ1-4
abundance: NA
v_gene: TRBV5-1
d_gene: TRBD1
CDR3aa: CASSSPGQGNEKLFF
CDR3nt: TGCGCCAGCAGCTCACCGGGACAGGGGAATGAAAAACTGTTTTTT

len: 15
j_gene: TRBJ2-7
abundance: NA
v_gene: TRBV11-3
d_gene: TRBD1
CDR3aa: CASSSPGQGGDEQYF
CDR3nt: TGTGCCAGCAGCTCCCCGGGACAGGGGGGAGACGAGCAGTACTTC

len: 14
j_gene: TRBJ1-3
abundance: NA
v_gene: TRBV6-5
d_gene: NA
CDR3aa: CASSQQGYGNTIYF
CDR3nt: TGTGCCAGCAGCCAACAGGGTTACGGAAACACCATATATTTT

len: 15
j_gene: TRBJ1-1
abundance: once
v_gene: TRBV6-5
d_gene: NA
CDR3aa: CASSSQAFLNTEAFF
CDR3nt: TGTGCCAGCAGTTCCCAGGCCTTCTTGAACACTGAAGCTTTCTTT

len: 15
j_gene: TRBJ2-2
abundance: NA
v_gene: TRBV4-1
d_gene: NA
CDR3aa: CASRLIAAGTGELFF
CDR3nt: TGCGCCAGCAGACTCATTGCCGCGGGCACCGGGGAGCTGTTTTTT

len: 15
j_gene: TRBJ2-7
abundance: NA
v_gene: TRBV13
d_gene: TRBD1
CDR3aa: CASRQGAAISPGQYF
CDR3nt: TGTGCCAGCAGACAGGGGGCGGCCATATCCCCAGGGCAGTACTTC

len: 16
j_gene: TRBJ2-3
abundance: NA
v_gene: TRBV7-2
d_gene: NA
CDR3aa: CASSPRPNLSTDTQYF
CDR3nt: TGTGCCAGCAGCCCCAGACCAAACCTTAGCACAGATACGCAGTATTTT

len: 15
j_gene: TRBJ2-1
abundance: NA
v_gene: TRBV27
d_gene: TRBD2
CDR3aa: CASSSGTSGANEQFF
CDR3nt: TGTGCCAGCAGTTCCGGGACTAGCGGGGCCAATGAGCAGTTCTTC

len: 15
j_gene: TRBJ2-7
abundance: NA
v_gene: TRBV11-2
d_gene: NA
CDR3aa: CASSLDGTETYEQYF
CDR3nt: TGTGCCAGTAGCTTAGATGGAACGGAAACCTACGAGCAGTACTTC

len: 14
j_gene: TRBJ2-1
abundance: NA
v_gene: TRBV27
d_gene: TRBD1
CDR3aa: CASIQDRDHNEQFF
CDR3nt: TGTGCCAGCATTCAGGACAGGGACCACAATGAGCAGTTCTTC

len: 15
j_gene: TRBJ2-5
abundance: NA
v_gene: TRBV7-8
d_gene: NA
CDR3aa: CASSLARGPQETQYF
CDR3nt: TGTGCCAGCAGCTTAGCGCGGGGACCCCAAGAGACCCAGTACTTC

len: 13
j_gene: TRBJ1-2
abundance: NA
v_gene: TRBV3-1/TRBV3-2
d_gene: NA
CDR3aa: CASSPGRTYGYTF
CDR3nt: TGTGCCAGCAGCCCGGGACGGACCTATGGCTACACCTTC

len: 14
j_gene: TRBJ1-5
abundance: NA
v_gene: TRBV5-1
d_gene: NA
CDR3aa: CASSLGHSNQPQHF
CDR3nt: TGCGCCAGCAGCTTAGGACATAGCAATCAGCCCCAGCATTTT

len: 16
j_gene: TRBJ2-2
abundance: NA
v_gene: TRBV7-2
d_gene: TRBD2
CDR3aa: CASSPRLAGGAGELFF
CDR3nt: TGTGCCAGCAGCCCGAGACTAGCGGGGGGAGCCGGGGAGCTGTTTTTT

len: 16
j_gene: TRBJ2-3
abundance: NA
v_gene: TRBV19
d_gene: TRBD2
CDR3aa: CASRPGLAGETDTQYF
CDR3nt: TGTGCCAGTAGGCCAGGACTAGCGGGGGAGACAGATACGCAGTATTTT

len: 13
j_gene: TRBJ2-7
abundance: NA
v_gene: TRBV29-1
d_gene: NA
CDR3aa: CSVGSRRIYEQYF
CDR3nt: TGCAGCGTAGGATCGAGGCGGATTTACGAGCAGTACTTC

len: 17
j_gene: TRBJ2-5
abundance: once
v_gene: TRBV5-1
d_gene: TRBD2
CDR3aa: CASSQIGQRGGLETQYF
CDR3nt: TGCGCCAGCAGCCAGATCGGGCAGCGGGGGGGTCTAGAGACCCAGTACTTC

len: 14
j_gene: TRBJ2-3
abundance: NA
v_gene: TRBV3-1/TRBV3-2
d_gene: NA
CDR3aa: CASSQGPPGSTQYF
CDR3nt: TGTGCCAGCAGCCAAGGCCCCCCGGGTTCTACGCAGTATTTT

len: 12
j_gene: TRBJ2-1
abundance: NA
v_gene: TRBV6-2/TRBV6-3
d_gene: NA
CDR3aa: CASSYVRGEQFF
CDR3nt: TGTGCCAGCAGTTATGTGAGGGGAGAGCAGTTCTTC

len: 13
j_gene: TRBJ1-6
abundance: NA
v_gene: TRBV2
d_gene: NA
CDR3aa: CASRGSHNSPLHF
CDR3nt: TGTGCCAGCCGGGGCAGCCATAATTCACCCCTCCACTTT

len: 13
j_gene: TRBJ2-3
abundance: NA
v_gene: TRBV5-1
d_gene: NA
CDR3aa: CASSSRASVAQYF
CDR3nt: TGCGCCAGCAGCTCTCGGGCCAGCGTCGCGCAGTATTTT

len: 14
j_gene: TRBJ2-7
abundance: NA
v_gene: TRBV5-1
d_gene: TRBD1
CDR3aa: CASSLPQTGGEQYF
CDR3nt: TGCGCCAGCAGCCTTCCCCAGACAGGGGGCGAGCAGTACTTC

len: 14
j_gene: TRBJ2-5
abundance: NA
v_gene: TRBV7-2
d_gene: NA
CDR3aa: CASSQNSIAETQYF
CDR3nt: TGTGCCAGCAGCCAGAATAGTATAGCGGAGACCCAGTACTTC

len: 15
j_gene: TRBJ1-6
abundance: NA
v_gene: TRBV3-1/TRBV3-2
d_gene: TRBD1
CDR3aa: CASSPYRGDNSPLHF
CDR3nt: TGTGCCAGCAGCCCCTACAGGGGCGATAATTCACCCCTCCACTTT

len: 15
j_gene: TRBJ2-1
abundance: NA
v_gene: TRBV5-1
d_gene: TRBD2
CDR3aa: CASGGGAAKGNEQFF
CDR3nt: TGCGCCAGCGGGGGAGGGGCGGCGAAGGGCAATGAGCAGTTCTTC

len: 15
j_gene: TRBJ2-7
abundance: NA
v_gene: TRBV11-2
d_gene: NA
CDR3aa: CASSLGAGAAYEQYF
CDR3nt: TGTGCCAGCAGCTTAGGGGCGGGGGCGGCCTACGAGCAGTACTTC

len: 16
j_gene: TRBJ2-1
abundance: once
v_gene: TRBV7-2
d_gene: TRBD2
CDR3aa: CASSLESSGGANEQFF
CDR3nt: TGTGCCAGCAGCTTAGAGTCCAGCGGGGGGGCAAATGAGCAGTTCTTC

len: 13
j_gene: TRBJ2-2
abundance: few
v_gene: TRBV18
d_gene: NA
CDR3aa: CASSGSSTGELFF
CDR3nt: TGTGCCAGCTCAGGGAGTAGCACCGGGGAGCTGTTTTTT

len: 11
j_gene: TRBJ1-2
abundance: few
v_gene: TRBV5-8
d_gene: NA
CDR3aa: CASSPGSGYTF
CDR3nt: TGTGCCAGCAGCCCAGGAAGCGGCTACACCTTC

len: 16
j_gene: TRBJ1-4
abundance: NA
v_gene: TRBV3-1/TRBV3-2
d_gene: TRBD1
CDR3aa: CASSQRGGTGAEKLFF
CDR3nt: TGTGCCAGCAGCCAACGGGGGGGGACAGGGGCTGAAAAACTGTTTTTT

len: 12
j_gene: TRBJ1-1
abundance: NA
v_gene: TRBV12-3/TRBV12-4
d_gene: NA
CDR3aa: CASSPWYTEAFF
CDR3nt: TGTGCCAGCAGTCCCTGGTACACTGAAGCTTTCTTT

len: 15
j_gene: TRBJ2-3
abundance: NA
v_gene: TRBV19
d_gene: TRBD2
CDR3aa: CASSISGGESDTQYF
CDR3nt: TGTGCCAGTAGTATAAGCGGGGGGGAGTCAGATACGCAGTATTTT

len: 14
j_gene: TRBJ2-7
abundance: once
v_gene: TRBV5-1
d_gene: TRBD2
CDR3aa: CASSFSGGGFEQYF
CDR3nt: TGCGCCAGCAGCTTTAGCGGGGGTGGGTTCGAGCAGTACTTC

len: 12
j_gene: TRBJ2-5
abundance: NA
v_gene: TRBV10-2
d_gene: NA
CDR3aa: CASGPTQETQYF
CDR3nt: TGCGCCAGCGGACCGACCCAAGAGACCCAGTACTTC

len: 18
j_gene: TRBJ2-6
abundance: NA
v_gene: TRBV7-2
d_gene: NA
CDR3aa: CASSLGPGGRSGANVLTF
CDR3nt: TGTGCCAGCAGCTTAGGTCCGGGGGGCCGCTCTGGGGCCAACGTCCTGACTTTC

len: 14
j_gene: TRBJ1-1
abundance: once
v_gene: TRBV18
d_gene: NA
CDR3aa: CASSPTRAAEGAFF
CDR3nt: TGTGCCAGCTCACCCACAAGGGCCGCCGAAGGAGCTTTCTTT

len: 16
j_gene: TRBJ2-1
abundance: NA
v_gene: TRBV5-6
d_gene: TRBD2
CDR3aa: CASSYRAGTEYNEQFF
CDR3nt: TGTGCCAGCAGCTATCGAGCGGGGACGGAGTACAATGAGCAGTTCTTC

len: 13
j_gene: TRBJ2-7
abundance: NA
v_gene: TRBV7-9
d_gene: TRBD1
CDR3aa: CASSPGQSYEQYF
CDR3nt: TGTGCCAGCAGCCCGGGACAGTCCTACGAGCAGTACTTC

len: 16
j_gene: TRBJ2-3
abundance: few
v_gene: TRBV24-1
d_gene: TRBD2
CDR3aa: CATSPAGGRYTDTQYF
CDR3nt: TGTGCCACCAGTCCAGCGGGGGGGCGGTACACAGATACGCAGTATTTT

len: 16
j_gene: TRBJ1-2
abundance: few
v_gene: TRBV5-6
d_gene: NA
CDR3aa: CASSLSSGAQNYGYTF
CDR3nt: TGTGCCAGCAGCTTGAGTTCAGGGGCACAGAACTATGGCTACACCTTC

len: 15
j_gene: TRBJ2-1
abundance: NA
v_gene: TRBV18
d_gene: TRBD1
CDR3aa: CASSPRTGGGNEQFF
CDR3nt: TGTGCCAGCTCACCGCGGACAGGGGGTGGAAATGAGCAGTTCTTC

len: 13
j_gene: TRBJ1-5
abundance: NA
v_gene: TRBV16
d_gene: NA
CDR3aa: CASSLGGTGPQHF
CDR3nt: TGTGCCAGCAGCCTGGGGGGCACCGGTCCCCAGCATTTT

len: 12
j_gene: TRBJ2-5
abundance: NA
v_gene: TRBV5-1
d_gene: NA
CDR3aa: CASSPSQETQYF
CDR3nt: TGCGCCAGCAGCCCGAGCCAAGAGACCCAGTACTTC

len: 12
j_gene: TRBJ1-2
abundance: NA
v_gene: TRBV12-3/TRBV12-4
d_gene: NA
CDR3aa: CASSNSGYGYTF
CDR3nt: TGTGCCAGCAGTAACTCGGGATATGGCTACACCTTC